The clone carrying this T cell receptor beta chain was recorded a few times. Using immunoSEQ multiplex PCR, the repertoire was profiled, and TCRdb retains in-frame clones only, with some absent. The sample records roughly 90,000 clones, 90% to 97% being singletons. V shed 2 bases and J shed 2 bases, with 10 bases lying between them. The CDR3 length is 13 residues. The germline V gene has CDR1 GTSNPN and CDR2 SVGIG (reference sequence). This sample is drawn from a study of technical replicates of blood from four donors. The sequenced material came from T cells isolated from PBMCs. The TCR sequence derives from a human donor in good health. This chain uses TRBV30 with TRBJ2-7; tentative D call: TRBD1 (6 bases). The CDR3 is CAWSSSGAYEQYF. CDR3 bases: TGTGCCTGGAGTTCGTCAGGGGCCTACGAGCAGTACTTC.